Following are 25 T cell receptor beta chains from one sample sequenced in a study of T cells in Graves' hyperthyroidism and ophthalmopathy. RNA transcripts yielded amplified TCR beta CDR3 regions. HTBI primers were used for first-round RT-PCR of the TCR CDR3. One entry per CDR3 protein, called by TCRdb with MiXCR from the multiplex PCR reads. This table has about 510,000 distinct CDR3 sequences, about 45% appearing once. The sample comprised peripheral blood or thyroid tissue (not recorded which). Every receptor here comes from an adult woman with Graves' disease, either hyperthyroidism or ophthalmopathy (not recorded which).

The chain combines TRBV11-2 with TRBJ2-7; D perhaps matches TRBD1 (5 bases). The V end was cut by 5 bases, the J end by 2 bases, with 13 bases between. The CDR3 is 14 amino acids. Germline V lookup: CDR1 SGHAT, CDR2 FQNNGV. CDR3: CASSLLTETYEQYF. The CDR3 bases are TGTGCCAGCAGCCTACTGACAGAAACCTACGAGCAGTACTTC. Using reference TRBV11-2 and TRBJ2-7 for the parts outside the CDR3, the full variable domain is EAGVAQSPRYKIIEKRQSVAFWCNPISGHATLYWYQQILGQGPKLLIQFQNNGVVDDSQLPKDRFSAERLKGVDSTLKIQPAKLEDSAVYLCASSLLTETYEQYFGPGTRLTVT.

This clonotype has just a few counts. The rearrangement uses TRBV19 and TRBJ1-6; D might be TRBD1 (5 bases). Germline CDR1 and CDR2: LNHDA and SQIVND (reference sequence). The CDR3 runs 14 residues. The ends were cut back, 4 bases at V and 4 bases at J, with 8 bases in the middle. The chain's CDR3 is CASSTGPYNSPLHF. In nucleotides, the CDR3 is TGTGCCAGTAGTACGGGACCGTATAATTCACCCCTCCACTTT.

The genes are TRBV5-1 and TRBJ2-7; tentatively, D is TRBD2 (6 bases). Trimming shortened V by 0 bases and J by 2 bases, and 12 bases separated the two germline ends. Germline V gene data show CDR1 as SGHRS and CDR2 as YFSETQ. This CDR3 region has 15 residues. The CDR3 sequence is CASSLDLSGTYEQYF. The CDR3 DNA reads TGCGCCAGCAGCTTGGACCTTAGCGGCACCTACGAGCAGTACTTC.

Ten or more counts support this clonotype. The CDR3 DNA follows: TGTGCCAGCAGCCTACTCGGGAGCCTCCGGGTAGAGACCCAGTACTTC. Amino acids: CASSLLGSLRVETQYF. The genes are TRBV7-2 and TRBJ2-5; D is possibly TRBD2 (6 bases). Germline V lookup: CDR1 SGHTA, CDR2 FQGNSA. V was clipped by 5 bases and J by 4 bases, with 20 bases between them. The CDR3 loop spans 16 amino acids.

This clonotype was seen a handful of times. This rearrangement joins TRBV6-6 to TRBJ1-5, with 8 positions matching TRBD1. The length of the CDR3 is 17 residues. Trimming removed 1 base from V and 0 bases from J; junction bases left unmatched: 5. CDR1 is MNHNY and CDR2 is SVGAGI in the germline V gene (reference sequence). The CDR3 DNA is TGTGCCAGCAGTTACTATCTACAGGGGGATAGCAATCAGCCCCAGCATTTT. This encodes CASSYYLQGDSNQPQHF.

In regard to this clonotype: Without the conserved terminal phenylalanine or tryptophan, this CDR3 likely stems from a read error. For the CDR3, the DNA is TGTGCCACCAGTGATGGGGCTAGGAAGCAAGAGACCCAGTACCTC. It specifies CATSDGARKQETQYL. This rearrangement joins TRBV24-1 to TRBJ2-5, with D possibly TRBD1 on 5 matching bases. V gave up 3 bases and J gave up 2 bases, with 12 bases separating them. The CDR3 sequence is 15 residues long. CDR1 is KGHDR, CDR2 SFDVKD, per germline.

The gene calls are TRBV2 and TRBJ1-2; D is perhaps TRBD1 (6 bases). Germline V gene sequence: CDR1 SNHLY, CDR2 FYNNEI. This CDR3 is built from 10 residues. Trimming took 6 bases from V and 14 from J, leaving 13 bases between them. This CDR3 is CASRRGANTF. CDR3 nucleotide sequence: TGTGCCAGCAGGAGGGGGGCAAATACCTTC.

The chain joins TRBV29-1 to TRBJ1-1; D ambiguous. Germline V gene sequence: CDR1 SQVTM, CDR2 ANQGSEA. The CDR3 is made up of 12 amino acids. Trimming cost V 7 bases and J 10 bases, with 19 bases left between them. The CDR3 nucleotides read TGCAGCGCCCAAGGTCGGTTAAGAGGAGCTTTCTTT. Residues: CSAQGRLRGAFF.

This clonotype was picked up many times. The chain recombines TRBV12-3 or TRBV12-4 with TRBJ1-1; the match to TRBD1 covers 7 bases. The V gene end was trimmed by 6 bases and the J gene end by 3 bases; junction bases not matched to a gene: 7. The CDR3 totals 14 residues. The CDR3 spells CASRLRGLYTEAFF. CDR3 nucleotides: TGTGCCAGCAGATTGAGGGGGCTGTACACTGAAGCTTTCTTT.

This clonotype was found many times. This sequence joins TRBV14 and TRBJ2-2; 9 bases are shared with TRBD2. Germline CDR1 SGHDN, CDR2 FVKESK. J gave up 2 bases and V 5 bases, and 6 bases lay outside the gene matches. The CDR3 extends over 16 amino acids. CDR3 sequence reads: CASSARLAVNTGELFF. The CDR3 coding sequence is TGTGCCAGCAGCGCCCGACTAGCGGTAAACACCGGGGAGCTGTTTTTT.

Details on this clonotype: The CDR3 end shows no conserved phenylalanine or tryptophan, and so a read error is likely. This chain uses TRBV20-1 with TRBJ2-3; 10 nucleotides match TRBD2. CDR1 is DFQATT and CDR2 is SNEGSKA in the germline V gene (reference sequence). The CDR3 covers 15 residues. After removal of 0 bases from V and 4 bases from J, the junction contained 4 bases not matched to a gene. In nucleotides, the CDR3 is TGCAGTGCTAGAGAAGAGGGACTAGCGCCAGATACGCAGTATCTT. Protein sequence: CSAREEGLAPDTQYL.

This clonotype was counted ten times or more. The chain carries TRBV11-2 and TRBJ2-6; no clear D. The CDR3 loop spans 17 amino acids. V was trimmed by 4 bases and J by 0 bases, leaving 13 bases between them. CDR1 is SGHAT, CDR2 FQNNGV, per germline. Here the CDR3 reads CASSSRLGISGANVLTF. The CDR3 DNA follows: TGTGCCAGCAGCTCCCGCCTGGGGATCTCTGGGGCCAACGTCCTGACTTTC. Supplemented by reference TRBV11-2 and TRBJ2-6, the full variable domain reads EAGVAQSPRYKIIEKRQSVAFWCNPISGHATLYWYQQILGQGPKLLIQFQNNGVVDDSQLPKDRFSAERLKGVDSTLKIQPAKLEDSAVYLCASSSRLGISGANVLTFGAGSRLTVL.

The V and J genes are TRBV10-3 and TRBJ2-7; D call uncertain. Looked up from germline, CDR1 is ENHRY and CDR2 is SYGVKD. The CDR3 runs to 13 residues. V lost 2 bases and J lost 5, with 10 bases in between. In nucleotides, the CDR3 is TGTGCCATCAGTGAGCGCACTTTGGACGAGCAGTACTTC. Amino acid sequence: CAISERTLDEQYF.

The chain carries TRBV7-8 and TRBJ2-2, with D hard to call. Germline V lookup: CDR1 SGHVS, CDR2 FQNEAQ. V was trimmed by 3 bases and J by 7 bases, leaving 9 bases between them. CDR3 length: 13 residues. The CDR3 sequence: CASSFLPSGELFF. CDR3 coding DNA: TGTGCCAGCAGCTTCCTCCCAAGCGGGGAGCTGTTTTTT.

The sample holds many counts of this clonotype. The genes are TRBV3-1 and TRBJ2-5; D might be TRBD1 (5 bases). This CDR3 has 14 amino acids. The ends were cut back, 4 bases at V and 5 bases at J, with 14 bases in the middle. CDR1 and CDR2 (germline): LGHDT, YNNKEL (reference sequence). DNA for the CDR3: TGTGCCAGCAGCCCCCGGACACCTGCCGAGACCCAGTACTTC. It specifies CASSPRTPAETQYF.

The chain is built from TRBV5-6 and TRBJ1-2, with TRBD1 identical over 7 bases. The germline V gene has CDR1 SGHDT and CDR2 YYEEEE. CDR3 size: 16 residues. V was pared by 4 bases and J by 2 bases, with 11 bases of the junction left unmatched. The CDR3 DNA follows: TGTGCCAGCAGCCGAATCCGGACAGGAGAAAACTATGGCTACACCTTC. Encoded protein: CASSRIRTGENYGYTF.

On this clonotype: One junction end disagrees with the germline gene, perhaps due to a read error. This rearrangement joins TRBV2 to TRBJ2-6; 9 bases match TRBD1. The CDR3 extends over 14 amino acids. Germline CDR1 is SNHLY and CDR2 is FYNNEI. The CDR3 DNA reads as TGTGCCAGCACCCAAGAACAGGGGGCGAACGTCCTGACTTTC. This codes for CASTQEQGANVLTF.

On this clonotype itself: It may be a read error: a sequence one base away is much more abundant. The chain uses TRBV19 and TRBJ2-7, with D possibly TRBD2 on 5 matching bases. Germline CDR1 LNHDA, CDR2 SQIVND (reference sequence). This CDR3 has 13 amino acids. The CDR3 nucleotides are TGTGCCAGTAGTATTGACTACTCCTACGGGCAGTACTTC. Protein: CASSIDYSYGQYF.

CDR3 region: CSVRDEKTYEQYF. As DNA, the CDR3 is TGCAGCGTTCGGGACGAGAAAACCTACGAGCAGTACTTC. The genes are TRBV29-1 and TRBJ2-7; D is perhaps TRBD1 or TRBD2 (5 bases each). V lost 5 bases and J 2 bases, leaving 13 bases between the germline ends. CDR3 length: 13 amino acids. Germline V gene data show CDR1 as SQVTM and CDR2 as ANQGSEA.

V gene TRBV29-1 combines with J gene TRBJ2-5; 12 nucleotides agree with TRBD1. This CDR3 is built from 14 residues. CDR1 SQVTM and CDR2 ANQGSEA come from the germline V gene. Unmatched junction bases numbered 4, after V lost 3 bases and J lost 5 bases. The CDR3, as DNA: TGCAGCGTTGAGGGGGACAGGGGGCTCGAGACCCAGTACTTC. Protein: CSVEGDRGLETQYF. Using reference TRBV29-1 and TRBJ2-5 for the parts outside the CDR3, the full variable domain is SAVISQKPSRDICQRGTSLTIQCQVDSQVTMMFWYRQQPGQSLTLIATANQGSEATYESGFVIDKFPISRPNLTFSTLTVSNMSPEDSSIYLCSVEGDRGLETQYFGPGTRLLVL.

There are many counts of this clonotype. This chain connects TRBV20-1 to TRBJ1-1; D not certain. The V gene lost 6 bases and the J gene lost 4 bases, with 12 bases spanning the gap. CDR1 and CDR2 from the germline V gene are DFQATT and SNEGSKA (reference sequence). The CDR3 length is 12 residues. CDR3 nucleotides: TGCAGTGCCAGCCGCGGGGTCACTGAAGCTTTCTTT. It codes for CSASRGVTEAFF.

The sample holds a few counts of this clonotype. The chain couples TRBV9 to TRBJ1-2; no definite D call. This CDR3 is 13 amino acids long. The V gene's germline CDR1 is SGDLS and CDR2 YYNGEE. Trimming pared 0 bases from V and 5 bases from J, leaving 8 bases between. CDR3 coding DNA: TGTGCCAGCAGCGTAGGGCCTGCTTATGGCTACACCTTC. Protein: CASSVGPAYGYTF.

There are a few counts of this clonotype. The chain couples TRBV24-1 to TRBJ1-2; weak D call: TRBD1 (6 bases). Germline-derived CDR1 and CDR2 are KGHDR and SFDVKD. The V end was cut by 4 bases, the J end by 4 bases, with 12 bases between. The CDR3 has 14 residues. The DNA of the CDR3 is TGTGCCACCAGTGACCCTGGGACAAGCTATGGCTACACCTTC. This sequence encodes CATSDPGTSYGYTF.

The rearrangement uses TRBV20-1 and TRBJ2-2; D is uncertain. CDR1 and CDR2 (germline): DFQATT, SNEGSKA (reference sequence). The CDR3 is 10 amino acids. Trimming left V 5 bases short and J 7 bases short, with 5 bases between. The CDR3 DNA sequence: TGCAGTGCTCATATCGGGGAGCTGTTTTTT. Its translation: CSAHIGELFF.

The chain is built from TRBV24-1 and TRBJ1-4; D not certain. Trimming stripped 4 bases from V and 5 bases from J, with 22 bases between. The CDR3 is 18 residues long. CDR1 is KGHDR, CDR2 SFDVKD, per germline. CDR3 residues: CATSDRGGRAHNNEKLFF. The CDR3 DNA sequence: TGTGCCACCAGTGACCGTGGCGGGAGGGCCCACAACAATGAAAAACTGTTTTTT.